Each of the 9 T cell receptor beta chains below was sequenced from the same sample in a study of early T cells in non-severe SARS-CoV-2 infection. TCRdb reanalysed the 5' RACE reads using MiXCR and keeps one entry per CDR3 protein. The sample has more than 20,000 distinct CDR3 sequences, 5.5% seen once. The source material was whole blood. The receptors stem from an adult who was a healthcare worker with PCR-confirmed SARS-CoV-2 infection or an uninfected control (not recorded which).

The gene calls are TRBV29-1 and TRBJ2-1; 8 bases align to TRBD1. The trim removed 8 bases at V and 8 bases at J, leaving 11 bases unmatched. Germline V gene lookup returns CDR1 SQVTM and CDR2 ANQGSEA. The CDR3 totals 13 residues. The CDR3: CSTTRTGRHEQFF. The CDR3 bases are TGCAGCACGACCCGGACAGGGCGCCATGAGCAGTTCTTC.

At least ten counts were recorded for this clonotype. DNA for the CDR3: TGTGCCAGCAGCTTACTACTAGCGGGGAGTACAGATACGCAGTATTTT. Its protein product is CASSLLLAGSTDTQYF. This rearrangement joins TRBV7-2 to TRBJ2-3; 10 bases fit TRBD2. Trimming removed 2 bases from V and 3 bases from J; junction bases left unmatched: 5. Germline-derived CDR1 and CDR2 are SGHTA and FQGNSA. The CDR3 has 16 amino acids.

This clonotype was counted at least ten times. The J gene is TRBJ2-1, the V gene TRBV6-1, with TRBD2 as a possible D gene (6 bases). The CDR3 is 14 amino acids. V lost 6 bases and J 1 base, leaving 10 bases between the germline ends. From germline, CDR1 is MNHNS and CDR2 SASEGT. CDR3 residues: CASRTGGSYNEQFF. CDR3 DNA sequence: TGTGCCAGCAGGACCGGGGGATCCTACAATGAGCAGTTCTTC.

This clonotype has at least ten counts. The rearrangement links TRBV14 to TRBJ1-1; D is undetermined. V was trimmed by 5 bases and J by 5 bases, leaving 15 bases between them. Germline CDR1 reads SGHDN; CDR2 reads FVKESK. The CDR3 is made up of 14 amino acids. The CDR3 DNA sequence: TGTGCCAGCAGCGAGATGCCCCTAGGGACTGAAGCTTTCTTT. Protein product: CASSEMPLGTEAFF. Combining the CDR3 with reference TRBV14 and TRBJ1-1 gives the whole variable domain EAGVTQFPSHSVIEKGQTVTLRCDPISGHDNLYWYRRVMGKEIKFLLHFVKESKQDESGMPNNRFLAERTGGTYSTLKVQPAELEDSGVYFCASSEMPLGTEAFFGQGTRLTVV.

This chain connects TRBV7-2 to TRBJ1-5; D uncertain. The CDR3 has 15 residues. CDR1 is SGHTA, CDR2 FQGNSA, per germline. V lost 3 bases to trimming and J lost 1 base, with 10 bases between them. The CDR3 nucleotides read TGTGCCAGCAGCTTGGTGGGCAACAGCAATCAGCCCCAGCATTTT. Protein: CASSLVGNSNQPQHF.

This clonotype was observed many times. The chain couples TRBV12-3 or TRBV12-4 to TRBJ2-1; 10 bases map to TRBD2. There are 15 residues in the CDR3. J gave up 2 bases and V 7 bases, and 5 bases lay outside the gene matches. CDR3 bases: TGTGCCAGCACTCCTAGCGGGGGACCCTACAATGAGCAGTTCTTC. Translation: CASTPSGGPYNEQFF.

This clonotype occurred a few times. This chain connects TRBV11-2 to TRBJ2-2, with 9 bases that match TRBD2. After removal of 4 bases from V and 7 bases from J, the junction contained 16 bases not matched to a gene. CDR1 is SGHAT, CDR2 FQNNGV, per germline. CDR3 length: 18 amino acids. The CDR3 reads CASSSPRTSVTPVGELFF. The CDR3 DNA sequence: TGTGCCAGCAGCTCCCCGCGGACTAGCGTTACCCCCGTCGGGGAGCTGTTTTTT. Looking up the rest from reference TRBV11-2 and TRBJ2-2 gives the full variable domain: EAGVAQSPRYKIIEKRQSVAFWCNPISGHATLYWYQQILGQGPKLLIQFQNNGVVDDSQLPKDRFSAERLKGVDSTLKIQPAKLEDSAVYLCASSSPRTSVTPVGELFFGEGSRLTVL.

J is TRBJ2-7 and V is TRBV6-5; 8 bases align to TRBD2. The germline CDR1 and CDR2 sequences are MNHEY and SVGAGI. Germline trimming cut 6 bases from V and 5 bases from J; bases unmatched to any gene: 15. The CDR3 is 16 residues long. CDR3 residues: CASRRGTYSGGDEQYF. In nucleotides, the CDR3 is TGTGCCAGCAGGCGCGGGACCTACTCGGGAGGGGACGAGCAGTACTTC.

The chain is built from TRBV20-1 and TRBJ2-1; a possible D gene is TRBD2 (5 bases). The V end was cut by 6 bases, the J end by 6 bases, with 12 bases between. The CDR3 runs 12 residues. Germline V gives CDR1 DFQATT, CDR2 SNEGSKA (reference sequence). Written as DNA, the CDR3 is TGCAGTGCCGACGGGATCGCCAATGAGCAGTTCTTC. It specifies CSADGIANEQFF.